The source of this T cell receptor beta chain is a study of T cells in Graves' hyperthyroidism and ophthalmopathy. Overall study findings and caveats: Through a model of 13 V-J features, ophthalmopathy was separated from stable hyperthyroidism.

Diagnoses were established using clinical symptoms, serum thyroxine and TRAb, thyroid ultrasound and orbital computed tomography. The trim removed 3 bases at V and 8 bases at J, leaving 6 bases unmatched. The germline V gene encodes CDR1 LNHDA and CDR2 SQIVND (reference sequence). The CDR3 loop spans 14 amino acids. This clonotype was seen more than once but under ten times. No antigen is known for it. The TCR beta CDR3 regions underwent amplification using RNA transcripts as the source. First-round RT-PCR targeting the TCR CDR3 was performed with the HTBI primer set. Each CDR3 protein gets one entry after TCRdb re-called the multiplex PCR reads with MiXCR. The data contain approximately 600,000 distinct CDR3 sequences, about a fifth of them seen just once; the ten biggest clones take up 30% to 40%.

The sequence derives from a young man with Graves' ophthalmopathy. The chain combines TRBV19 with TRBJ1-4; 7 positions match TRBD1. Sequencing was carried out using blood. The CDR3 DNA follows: TGTGCCAGTAGTATGACAGGGAGGAGAGAAAAACTGTTTTTT. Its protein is CASSMTGRREKLFF.